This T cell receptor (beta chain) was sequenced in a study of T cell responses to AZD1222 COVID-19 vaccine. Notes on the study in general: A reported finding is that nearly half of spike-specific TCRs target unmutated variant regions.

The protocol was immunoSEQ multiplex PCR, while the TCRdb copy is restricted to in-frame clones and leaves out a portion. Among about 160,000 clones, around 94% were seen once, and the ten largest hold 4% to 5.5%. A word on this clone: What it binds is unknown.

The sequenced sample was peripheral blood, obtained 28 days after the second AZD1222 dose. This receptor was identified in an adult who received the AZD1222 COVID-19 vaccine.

The CDR3 DNA reads TGCGCCAGCAGCTTAGGTACTAGCGGGAGGCATGGCGAGCAGTTCTTC. Translating it yields CASSLGTSGRHGEQFF. V gene TRBV5-1 combines with J gene TRBJ2-1; 12 positions agree with TRBD2. Germline V gene lookup returns CDR1 SGHRS and CDR2 YFSETQ. V was clipped by 2 bases and J by 10 bases; unmatched bases: 10. This CDR3 contains 16 residues. Drawing the rest from reference TRBV5-1 and TRBJ2-1, the complete variable domain is KAGVTQTPRYLIKTRGQQVTLSCSPISGHRSVSWYQQTPGQGLQFLFEYFSETQRNKGNFPGRFSGRQFSNSRSEMNVSTLELGDSALYLCASSLGTSGRHGEQFFGPGTRLTVL.